The TCR beta chain described here comes from a study of blood T cell repertoires in COVID-19. Whole-study context: From the United States, Italy and Spain came samples of acute and convalescent COVID-19.

This CDR3 is 16 amino acids long. V was trimmed by 4 bases and J by 2 bases, leaving 15 bases between them. CDR1 and CDR2 (germline): MNHEY, SMNVEV (reference sequence). Profiled with immunoSEQ multiplex PCR; TCRdb holds only in-frame clones, not every one. The sample contains about 40,000 clones, roughly 90% of which appear only once. The specimen was peripheral blood. This clonotype originated in a human donor in a cohort sampled during active COVID-19. This chain uses TRBV27 with TRBJ2-1, with D perhaps matching TRBD1 (6 bases). Here the CDR3 DNA reads TGTGCCAGCAGTTCTTCCCCGGCAGGGGCCTACAATGAGCAGTTCTTC. Translating it yields CASSSSPAGAYNEQFF.